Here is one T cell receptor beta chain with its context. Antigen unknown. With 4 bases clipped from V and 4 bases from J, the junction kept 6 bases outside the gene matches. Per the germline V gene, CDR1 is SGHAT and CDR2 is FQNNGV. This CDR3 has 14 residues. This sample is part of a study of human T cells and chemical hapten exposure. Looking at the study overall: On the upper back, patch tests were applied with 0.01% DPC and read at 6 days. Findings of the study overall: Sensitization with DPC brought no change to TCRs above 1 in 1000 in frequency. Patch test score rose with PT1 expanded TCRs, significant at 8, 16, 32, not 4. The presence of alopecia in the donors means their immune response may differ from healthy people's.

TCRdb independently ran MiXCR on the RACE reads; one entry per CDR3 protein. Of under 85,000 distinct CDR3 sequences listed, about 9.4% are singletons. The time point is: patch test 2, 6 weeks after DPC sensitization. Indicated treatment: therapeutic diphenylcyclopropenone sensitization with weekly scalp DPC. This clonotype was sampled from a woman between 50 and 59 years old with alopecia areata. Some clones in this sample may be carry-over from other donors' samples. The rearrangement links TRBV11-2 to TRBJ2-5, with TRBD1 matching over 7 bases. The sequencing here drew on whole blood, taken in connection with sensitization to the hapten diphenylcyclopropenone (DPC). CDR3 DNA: TGTGCCAGCAGCTCAGGTACAGGGGCAGAGACCCAGTACTTC. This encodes CASSSGTGAETQYF.